This T cell receptor (beta chain) was retrieved from a study of blood T cell repertoires in COVID-19. Study background: Sites in the United States, Italy and Spain provided acute and convalescent COVID-19 samples. Sample material is recorded as cDNA or gDNA derived from T cells, B-cell-depleted T cells, or PBMCs.

Some clones are missing from TCRdb's copy, which holds only in-frame ones; the method was immunoSEQ multiplex PCR. The table records more than 100,000 clones, 85% to 90% of them present only once. The CDR3 totals 16 residues. Between the trimmed V and J ends, which lost 0 bases and 11 bases, there was a span of 20 bases. CDR1 and CDR2 from the germline V gene are SGHAT and FQNNGV. This TCR was sampled from a man aged 50 or older with active COVID-19. The rearrangement uses TRBV11-2 and TRBJ1-5, with D unclear. Sequenced input: peripheral blood. The chain's CDR3 is CASSLESLSLRSAQHF. The CDR3 DNA reads TGTGCCAGCAGCTTAGAGTCCCTGTCCCTGAGGTCGGCCCAGCATTTT.